Listed here is a single TCR beta chain. These data belong to a study of Ad26.COV2.S vaccination and SARS-CoV-2 variants. This CDR3 contains 15 residues. In germline, CDR1 is SGHTS, CDR2 YDEGEE. V was trimmed by 6 bases and J by 0 bases, leaving 16 bases between them. Treatment reported: roughly 19 received Ad26.COV2.S at low or high dose, single or two shots; a few received placebo; per-sample allocation not given. The samples date from day 63 after the first vaccine or placebo injection. TCRdb's copy holds only in-frame clones and misses some; the assay was immunoSEQ multiplex PCR. This sample has some 480,000 clones, with approximately 90% found just once.

This receptor was identified in a person aged 18 to 65 who received the Ad26.COV2.S COVID-19 vaccine or a placebo. This sample comprised peripheral blood, obtained in a trial of Ad26.COV2.S vaccine versus placebo. The chain employs TRBV5-8 and TRBJ2-7; tentative D call: TRBD2 (6 bases). CDR3 loop: CASNAPWRGSYEQYF. The CDR3 DNA follows: TGTGCCAGCAATGCTCCCTGGAGGGGCTCCTACGAGCAGTACTTC. Variable domain in full (rest from reference TRBV5-8 and TRBJ2-7): EAGVTQSPTHLIKTRGQQATLRCSPISGHTSVYWYQQALGLGLQFLLWYDEGEERNRGNFPPRFSGRQFPNYSSELNVNALELEDSALYLCASNAPWRGSYEQYFGPGTRLTVT.